Below, 24 T cell receptor beta chains from the same sample are listed, as sequenced in a study of cytomegalovirus exposure and HLA in healthy donors. This PCR relied on a set of 60 Vbeta primers and 13 Jbeta primers. TCRdb's copy holds only in-frame clones and misses some; the assay was immunoSEQ multiplex PCR. The sample lists about 78,000 clones; more than 65% were seen once. The sequencing input was PBMCs. Receptors were obtained from a middle-aged woman in good health and CMV-seropositive.

The chain joins TRBV4-2 to TRBJ2-2, with a tentative D call TRBD1 (6 bases). Germline CDR1 is LGHNA and CDR2 is YNFKEQ. The CDR3 length is 16 residues. Between the trimmed V and J ends, which lost 4 bases and 3 bases, there was a span of 15 bases. CDR3 nucleotide sequence: TGTGCCAGCAGCCGAAAACAGGGAAGGGACACCGGGGAGCTGTTTTTT. Its translation is CASSRKQGRDTGELFF.

This clone was detected only a few times. V and J are TRBV6-4 and TRBJ1-1; D possibly corresponds to TRBD1 (5 bases). Trimming left V 6 bases short and J 1 base short, with 9 bases between. The CDR3 runs to 13 residues. Germline assignment: CDR1 MRHNA and CDR2 SNTAGT. The CDR3 DNA is TGTGCCAGCAGGGGCGGGGGGAACACTGAAGCTTTCTTT. This translates into CASRGGGNTEAFF.

The genes are TRBV6-6 and TRBJ2-7; 9 bases align to TRBD1. The CDR3 totals 14 residues. Germline V gene sequence: CDR1 MNHNY, CDR2 SVGAGI (reference sequence). V gave up 6 bases and J gave up 4 bases; unmatched junction bases: 7. CDR3 sequence: CASRKGQGNYEQYF. The CDR3 DNA reads as TGTGCCAGCAGGAAGGGACAGGGAAATTACGAGCAGTACTTC.

The sample holds one count of this clone. The chain recombines TRBV5-4 with TRBJ2-3; 8 bases map to TRBD2. With V trimmed by 1 base and J by 3 bases, 7 bases remained unmatched. Germline lookup yields CDR1 SGHNT and CDR2 YYREEE (reference sequence). The CDR3 loop spans 16 amino acids. CDR3 amino acids: CASSLRIGGGTDTQYF. The CDR3 nucleotides read TGTGCCAGCAGCTTGCGAATCGGCGGGGGGACAGATACGCAGTATTTT.

The rearrangement joins TRBV11-1 to TRBJ1-1; possibly TRBD1 for D (5 bases). Trimming took 3 bases from V and 4 from J, leaving 12 bases between them. The CDR3 runs to 14 residues. Germline V gene data show CDR1 as SGHAT and CDR2 as FQDESV (reference sequence). As DNA, the CDR3 is TGTGCCAGCAGCTTCTCGGGGGTGAGCACTGAAGCTTTCTTT. Translation gives CASSFSGVSTEAFF.

The chain uses TRBV5-1 and TRBJ2-3, with D possibly matching TRBD2 (6 bases). The CDR3 totals 14 residues. The germline V gene has CDR1 SGHRS and CDR2 YFSETQ. The ends were cut back, 0 bases at V and 6 bases at J, with 11 bases in the middle. CDR3 DNA sequence: TGCGCCAGCAGCTTGGGGGCAGGGAGGGATACGCAGTATTTT. Translated, it gives CASSLGAGRDTQYF.

This clone was observed a handful of times. The chain has TRBV6-5 and TRBJ1-4, with TRBD1 matching 9 bases. The germline CDR1 and CDR2 sequences are MNHEY and SVGAGI. This CDR3 is built from 14 residues. J gave up 8 bases and V 10 bases, and 11 bases lay outside the gene matches. As DNA, the CDR3 is TGTGCCACCGGACAGGGGCGCCTTCCCGAAAAACTGTTTTTT. It yields the protein CATGQGRLPEKLFF.

This clone was counted once. V is TRBV18 and J is TRBJ1-2; D is perhaps TRBD1 (6 bases). The germline V gene has CDR1 KGHSH and CDR2 LQKENI. Trimming took off 4 bases at V and 7 bases at J, with 16 bases between the two ends. This CDR3 spans 14 amino acids. The chain's CDR3 is CASSLRDTSGGYTF. The DNA for the CDR3 is TGTGCCAGCTCACTTAGGGACACTTCTGGTGGCTACACCTTC.

V and J are TRBV13 and TRBJ2-1, with 8 bases aligning to TRBD1. Looked up from germline, CDR1 is PRHDT and CDR2 is FYEKMQ (reference sequence). The CDR3 length is 16 residues. The junction had 6 bases not matched to a gene; V was cut back by 0 bases and J by 5 bases. DNA of the CDR3: TGTGCCAGCAGCTTAGGGGGACAGGTCGGAGACAATGAGCAGTTCTTC. Protein product: CASSLGGQVGDNEQFF.

The chain is built from TRBV7-9 and TRBJ1-1, with 7 bases aligning to TRBD1. Germline trimming cut 4 bases from V and 5 bases from J; bases unmatched to any gene: 10. Germline V gives CDR1 SEHNR, CDR2 FQNEAQ (reference sequence). This CDR3 is 15 amino acids long. CDR3 sequence: CASSYTGASGTEAFF. The CDR3 DNA reads TGTGCCAGCAGCTACACAGGGGCCTCTGGGACTGAAGCTTTCTTT. The variable domain in full, with the rest retrieved from reference TRBV7-9 and TRBJ1-1, is DTGVSQNPRHKITKRGQNVTFRCDPISEHNRLYWYRQTLGQGPEFLTYFQNEAQLEKSRLLSDRFSAERPKGSFSTLEIQRTEQGDSAMYLCASSYTGASGTEAFFGQGTRLTVV.

This clone was found once. The genes are TRBV7-2 and TRBJ1-1, with 8 bases matching TRBD1. The germline V gene encodes CDR1 SGHTA and CDR2 FQGNSA. The CDR3 runs to 13 residues. Trimming took 1 base from V and 6 from J; bases not matched to a gene: 1. The CDR3 region has the DNA TGTGCCAGCAGCTTAGACAGGGGGGCTGAAGCTTTCTTT. It yields the protein CASSLDRGAEAFF.

V usage is TRBV7-3 and J usage is TRBJ2-7, with 7 bases lining up with TRBD2. V shed 5 bases and J 2 bases; nucleotides not matched to a gene: 3. Germline V gene sequence: CDR1 SGHTA, CDR2 FQGTGA. CDR3 size: 13 residues. The CDR3 coding sequence is TGTGCCAGCAGCCAAGGGAGGGCCTACGAGCAGTACTTC. Translation: CASSQGRAYEQYF.

Details on this clone: At one of its ends the junction is not consistent with the germline gene, which may arise from a read error. The V gene is TRBV28, the J gene TRBJ1-2, with 9 bases fitting TRBD1. From germline, CDR1 is MDHEN and CDR2 SYDVKM. This CDR3 has 13 residues. The DNA of the CDR3 is TGTGCCAGCAGTCCTGGACAGGGGATTAGCTACCCCTTC. Its translation is CASSPGQGISYPF.

The rearrangement links TRBV5-8 to TRBJ2-6, with a tentative D call TRBD2 (6 bases). Per the germline V gene, CDR1 is SGHTS and CDR2 is YDEGEE. This CDR3 contains 15 residues. V was pared by 4 bases and J by 2 bases, with 10 bases between. In nucleotides, the CDR3 is TGTGCCAGCAGCCCCAGCGGGCCTGGGGCCAACGTCCTGACTTTC. It is translated as CASSPSGPGANVLTF.

The genes are TRBV5-4 and TRBJ1-1, with TRBD1 matching over 7 bases. This CDR3 comprises 15 residues. Germline loops: CDR1 SGHNT, CDR2 YYREEE (reference sequence). With 1 base clipped from V and 0 bases from J, the junction kept 3 bases outside the gene matches. CDR3 nucleotides: TGTGCCAGCAGCTTGTCTCAGGGGGTGAACACTGAAGCTTTCTTT. This sequence encodes CASSLSQGVNTEAFF.

In this sample, this clone turned up once. The gene calls are TRBV5-1 and TRBJ1-4; no definite D call. Trimming took off 0 bases at V and 7 bases at J, with 13 bases between the two ends. The germline gives CDR1 SGHRS, CDR2 YFSETQ. The CDR3 contains 15 residues. The chain's CDR3 is CASSLAGIKGEKLFF. The CDR3 nucleotides read TGCGCCAGCAGCTTGGCGGGGATAAAGGGTGAAAAACTGTTTTTT.

The V call is TRBV5-1, the J call TRBJ2-3; D might be TRBD1 (6 bases). This CDR3 region has 14 residues. Germline CDR1 and CDR2: SGHRS and YFSETQ. V shed 4 bases and J shed 4 bases, with 13 bases lying between them. The CDR3 sequence is CASSVQGSPDTQYF. The CDR3 DNA sequence: TGCGCCAGCAGCGTACAGGGTAGCCCAGATACGCAGTATTTT.

The gene calls are TRBV9 and TRBJ2-1; D possibly corresponds to TRBD2 (6 bases). CDR3 length equals 15 residues. V gave up 0 bases and J gave up 7 bases, with 14 bases separating them. CDR1 and CDR2 from the germline V gene are SGDLS and YYNGEE. The DNA of the CDR3 is TGTGCCAGCAGCGTAGGGGGACTCCCGGGTAATGAGCAGTTCTTC. This sequence encodes CASSVGGLPGNEQFF.

This chain connects TRBV27 to TRBJ1-5; TRBD1 is a possible D gene (5 bases). The V end lost 7 bases, the J end lost 3 bases, and 10 bases lay between the germline ends. The CDR3 loop spans 13 amino acids. Germline loops: CDR1 MNHEY, CDR2 SMNVEV (reference sequence). The CDR3 DNA reads as TGTGCCAGCAATGCAGGGTACAATCAGCCCCAGCATTTT. Protein: CASNAGYNQPQHF.

This rearrangement joins TRBV28 to TRBJ2-7; D gene uncertain. Per germline, CDR1 MDHEN and CDR2 SYDVKM. The V and J ends lost 3 bases and 3 bases respectively, with 9 bases between them. The CDR3 is 13 amino acids. CDR3 amino acids: CASSLGRIYEQYF. The CDR3 DNA reads as TGTGCCAGCAGTTTGGGCAGGATCTACGAGCAGTACTTC.

V usage is TRBV5-8 and J usage is TRBJ1-6, with D perhaps matching TRBD1 (5 bases). Germline lookup yields CDR1 SGHTS and CDR2 YDEGEE. With 0 bases removed from V and 10 bases from J, the gap between germline ends came to 11 bases. The CDR3 is 14 amino acids. The CDR3 sequence is CASSLVVRESPLHF. CDR3 nucleotide sequence: TGTGCCAGCAGCTTGGTTGTCAGGGAATCACCCCTCCACTTT.

This clone was counted only a few times. The chain links TRBV5-1 to TRBJ2-4; D perhaps matches TRBD2 (6 bases). Germline CDR1 is SGHRS and CDR2 is YFSETQ. There are 16 residues in the CDR3. The ends were cut back, 4 bases at V and 2 bases at J, with 16 bases in the middle. The CDR3 sequence: CASSPTNGGSKNIQYF. The CDR3 nucleotides are TGCGCCAGCAGCCCGACTAACGGAGGGTCCAAAAACATTCAGTACTTC.

This rearrangement joins TRBV4-2 to TRBJ2-7; 11 bases map to TRBD1. Trimming cost V 2 bases and J 4 bases; bases outside gene matches: 7. The CDR3 is 16 amino acids. CDR1 is LGHNA, CDR2 YNFKEQ, per germline. Here the CDR3 DNA reads TGTGCCAGCAGCCAACAGCCGGGACAGGGGGTTTACGAGCAGTACTTC. It translates to CASSQQPGQGVYEQYF.

The chain carries TRBV29-1 and TRBJ1-1, with TRBD1 matching 9 bases. CDR1 is SQVTM, CDR2 ANQGSEA, per germline. The length of the CDR3 is 15 residues. V dropped 6 bases and J dropped 3; count of bases not matched to a gene: 11. CDR3 nucleotides: TGCAGCGTGATTTCGACAGGGGGAGGTTACACTGAAGCTTTCTTT. Translated: CSVISTGGGYTEAFF.